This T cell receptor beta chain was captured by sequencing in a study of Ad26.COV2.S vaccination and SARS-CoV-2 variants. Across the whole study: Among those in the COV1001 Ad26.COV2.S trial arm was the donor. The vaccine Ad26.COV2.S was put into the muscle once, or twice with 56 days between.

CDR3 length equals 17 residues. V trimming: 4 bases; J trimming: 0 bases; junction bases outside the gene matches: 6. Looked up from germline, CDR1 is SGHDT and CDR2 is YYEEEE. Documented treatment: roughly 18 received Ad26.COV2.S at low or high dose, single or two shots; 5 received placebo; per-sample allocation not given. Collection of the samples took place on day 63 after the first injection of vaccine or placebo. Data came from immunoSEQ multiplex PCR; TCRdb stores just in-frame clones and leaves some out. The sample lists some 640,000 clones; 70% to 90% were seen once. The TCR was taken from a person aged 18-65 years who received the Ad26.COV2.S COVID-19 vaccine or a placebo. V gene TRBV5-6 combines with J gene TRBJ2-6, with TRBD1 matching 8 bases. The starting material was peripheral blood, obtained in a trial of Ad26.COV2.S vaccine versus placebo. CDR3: CASSGGQDPSGANVLTF. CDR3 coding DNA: TGTGCCAGCAGCGGGGGACAGGACCCCTCTGGGGCCAACGTCCTGACTTTC. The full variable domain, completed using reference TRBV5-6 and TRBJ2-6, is DAGVTQSPTHLIKTRGQQVTLRCSPKSGHDTVSWYQQALGQGPQFIFQYYEEEERQRGNFPDRFSGHQFPNYSSELNVNALLLGDSALYLCASSGGQDPSGANVLTFGAGSRLTVL.